This T cell receptor beta chain was retrieved from a study of T cell responses to AZD1222 COVID-19 vaccine. Overall study findings and caveats: A reported finding is that nearly half of spike-specific TCRs target unmutated variant regions.

The CDR3 has 14 amino acids. The V end was cut by 9 bases, the J end by 0 bases, with 14 bases between. Germline V gene lookup returns CDR1 MNHEY and CDR2 SVGAGI. Sequencing was performed with immunoSEQ multiplex PCR; in TCRdb, only in-frame clones are kept and a portion is missing. The profile shows approximately 35,000 clones, around 86% of them singletons. This clone was seen more than once but under ten times. The antigen remains unidentified. The clonotype was recovered from an adult who received the AZD1222 COVID-19 vaccine. V is TRBV6-5 and J is TRBJ1-1; D ambiguous. Sequenced here: peripheral blood, sampled 28 days after the second AZD1222 dose. CDR3 sequence reads: CASAPRVLNTEAFF. CDR3 nucleotide sequence: TGTGCCAGTGCCCCTCGGGTTCTGAACACTGAAGCTTTCTTT.